Listed below are T cell receptor beta chains from one sample, sequenced in a study of cytomegalovirus exposure and HLA in healthy donors. This table comes from immunoSEQ multiplex PCR, and its TCRdb copy is limited to in-frame clones, with some not included. The table includes roughly 110,000 clones, over 65% detected once. Material: PBMCs. Source of these receptors: a woman aged 35 to 49 in good health and CMV-seropositive. Each CDR3 is given with its conserved first and last residue. A D gene is named only where the DNA matches it firmly. Not all rows give a size; the values are once, few, many and, for expanded clones, a class.

V	size	D	J	CDR3	DNA
TRBV7-5	-	-	TRBJ2-3	CARSSDRVVPDTQYF	TGTGCCAGAAGCTCGGACAGGGTGGTTCCAGATACGCAGTATTTT
TRBV5-4	-	-	TRBJ1-1	CASSSTGNTEAFF	TGTGCCAGCAGCTCAACAGGGAACACTGAAGCTTTCTTT
TRBV13	once	TRBD1	TRBJ1-1	CASSLAEGQGNTEAFF	TGTGCCAGCAGCTTAGCCGAAGGACAGGGGAACACTGAAGCTTTCTTT
TRBV5-6	-	TRBD2	TRBJ2-3	CASRLGTSGVTQYF	TGTGCCAGCAGGTTGGGGACTAGCGGGGTTACGCAGTATTTT
TRBV7-3	-	-	TRBJ2-2	CASSLASSQQAGELFF	TGTGCCAGCAGCTTAGCCTCATCACAGCAGGCCGGGGAGCTGTTTTTT
TRBV5-6	-	-	TRBJ1-5	CASSLANSNQPQHF	TGTGCCAGCAGCTTGGCCAATAGCAATCAGCCCCAGCATTTT
TRBV5-6	-	-	TRBJ2-6	CASSLAGANVLTF	TGTGCCAGCAGCTTAGCCGGGGCCAACGTCCTGACTTTC
TRBV5-1	-	-	TRBJ2-2	CASSWSVGELFF	TGCGCCAGCAGCTGGTCGGTCGGGGAGCTGTTTTTT
TRBV29-1	-	-	TRBJ1-5	CSVEEGSNQPQHF	TGCAGCGTTGAGGAGGGTAGCAATCAGCCCCAGCATTTT
TRBV7-3	-	-	TRBJ1-1	CASSSQGLNTEAFF	TGTGCCAGCAGCTCACAGGGATTGAACACTGAAGCTTTCTTT
TRBV15	once	TRBD2	TRBJ2-3	CATSRGTSGDPWGDTQYF	TGTGCCACCAGCCGGGGGACTAGCGGGGATCCCTGGGGGGATACGCAGTATTTT
TRBV7-2	-	TRBD1	TRBJ1-1	CASSEGTGGRTEAFF	TGTGCCAGCAGCGAGGGGACAGGGGGCCGGACTGAAGCTTTCTTT
TRBV6-5	-	-	TRBJ1-1	CASSLTGYNTEAFF	TGTGCCAGCAGTTTGACAGGATACAACACTGAAGCTTTCTTT
TRBV6-6	few	-	TRBJ2-2	CASDVGRGWTGELFF	TGTGCCAGCGATGTGGGGCGGGGTTGGACCGGGGAGCTGTTTTTT
TRBV4-1	-	TRBD1	TRBJ2-2	CASSQKDRGFGGELFF	TGCGCCAGCAGCCAGAAGGACAGGGGGTTTGGCGGGGAGCTGTTTTTT
TRBV29-1	-	-	TRBJ1-2	CSVGIEAGYTF	TGCAGCGTTGGCATAGAAGCTGGCTACACCTTC
TRBV27	once	-	TRBJ2-4	CASSPQGAKNIQYF	TGTGCCAGCAGCCCCCAGGGGGCCAAAAACATTCAGTACTTC
TRBV6-5	-	-	TRBJ1-5	CASSYKIDQPQHF	TGTGCCAGCAGTTACAAGATAGATCAGCCCCAGCATTTT
TRBV10-3	-	-	TRBJ1-1	CAISELRRGGVNTEAFF	TGTGCCATCAGTGAGCTCCGGCGGGGGGGGGTGAACACTGAAGCTTTCTTT
TRBV4-1	-	-	TRBJ2-2	CASSPQGWEPNTGELFF	TGCGCCAGCAGCCCCCAAGGCTGGGAGCCGAACACCGGGGAGCTGTTTTTT
TRBV5-1	once	-	TRBJ2-7	CASSGAGQHREQYF	TGCGCCAGCAGCGGCGCCGGACAGCACCGCGAGCAGTACTTC
TRBV6-5	-	TRBD1	TRBJ1-1	CASRPGQAGDTEAFF	TGTGCCAGCAGACCGGGACAGGCCGGCGACACTGAAGCTTTCTTT
TRBV5-6	-	-	TRBJ1-6	CASSLGPRQGNSPLHF	TGTGCCAGCAGCTTGGGACCTCGGCAGGGGAACTCACCCCTCCACTTT
TRBV5-1	few	-	TRBJ2-5	CASSRTVQETQYF	TGCGCCAGCAGTAGGACAGTTCAAGAGACCCAGTACTTC
TRBV5-1	-	-	TRBJ2-2	CASSLAPGITGELFF	TGCGCCAGCAGCTTGGCCCCAGGTATCACCGGGGAGCTGTTTTTT
TRBV30	-	-	TRBJ2-3	CAWRETDTQYF	TGTGCCTGGAGAGAGACAGATACGCAGTATTTT
TRBV30	-	TRBD2	TRBJ2-7	CAWSVLAGDYEQYF	TGTGCCTGGAGTGTCCTAGCGGGGGACTACGAGCAGTACTTC
TRBV6-6	once	TRBD1	TRBJ1-1	CASRGQMNTEAFF	TGTGCCAGCCGGGGACAGATGAACACTGAAGCTTTCTTT
TRBV13	-	-	TRBJ1-1	CASSYLGQLNTEAFF	TGTGCCAGCAGCTACCTTGGACAGCTTAACACTGAAGCTTTCTTT
TRBV15	-	-	TRBJ1-2	CATSRAQGLDGYTF	TGTGCCACCAGCAGAGCCCAGGGGCTGGATGGCTACACCTTC
TRBV30	-	-	TRBJ1-6	CAWSPRGIGGNSPLHF	TGTGCCTGGAGCCCCCGGGGGATCGGGGGTAATTCACCCCTCCACTTT
TRBV13	once	TRBD1	TRBJ1-1	CASSYRTGRTEAFF	TGTGCCAGCAGCTATCGGACAGGGAGGACTGAAGCTTTCTTT
TRBV18	once	TRBD1	TRBJ2-7	CASSPLAGTGGYEQYF	TGTGCCAGCTCACCACTAGCCGGGACAGGAGGGTACGAGCAGTACTTC
TRBV6-1	-	TRBD1	TRBJ1-1	CATRGEVMGTEAFF	TGTGCCACCAGGGGGGAGGTGATGGGCACTGAAGCTTTCTTT
TRBV18	-	-	TRBJ2-1	CASSPPQGRNEQFF	TGTGCCAGCTCACCTCCGCAGGGGCGCAATGAGCAGTTCTTC
TRBV5-1	-	-	TRBJ1-5	CASSLEGGPGQPQHF	TGCGCCAGCAGCTTGGAAGGGGGACCAGGGCAGCCCCAGCATTTT
TRBV27	-	TRBD1	TRBJ1-2	CASSLRGLFGYTF	TGTGCCAGCAGTTTGAGGGGGCTTTTTGGCTACACCTTC
TRBV2	-	TRBD2	TRBJ2-2	CASRLAVTGELFF	TGTGCCAGCAGACTAGCGGTCACCGGGGAGCTGTTTTTT
TRBV5-1	-	-	TRBJ2-5	CASSLGQIKETQYF	TGCGCCAGCAGCTTGGGGCAGATAAAAGAGACCCAGTACTTC
TRBV5-1	-	-	TRBJ2-3	CASSLAGAVDTQYF	TGCGCCAGCAGCTTGGCTGGCGCGGTGGATACGCAGTATTTT
TRBV29-1	-	TRBD1	TRBJ2-3	CSVSGTGVIWTDTQYF	TGCAGCGTCTCCGGGACAGGGGTGATTTGGACAGATACGCAGTATTTT
TRBV6-6	few	-	TRBJ2-3	CASSLQDGGTDTQYF	TGTGCCAGCAGTTTACAGGATGGAGGCACAGATACGCAGTATTTT
TRBV27	-	-	TRBJ1-2	CASRGGAVNYGYTF	TGTGCCAGCAGGGGGGGGGCGGTTAACTATGGCTACACCTTC
TRBV6-5	-	-	TRBJ2-7	CASSSEYYEQYF	TGTGCCAGCAGTAGCGAATACTACGAGCAGTACTTC
TRBV29-1	-	-	TRBJ1-5	CSARQGNQPQHF	TGCAGCGCCAGACAGGGCAATCAGCCCCAGCATTTT
TRBV9	-	-	TRBJ1-5	CASSVTASGQPQHF	TGTGCCAGCAGCGTAACCGCCAGTGGTCAGCCCCAGCATTTT
TRBV7-3	-	TRBD1	TRBJ1-2	CASSSGTGGIYGYTF	TGTGCCAGCAGCTCCGGGACAGGGGGGATCTATGGCTACACCTTC
TRBV6-6	-	-	TRBJ1-2	CASSPTDYGYTF	TGTGCCAGCAGCCCCACGGACTATGGCTACACCTTC
TRBV7-9	-	-	TRBJ1-2	CASSRQTRYGYTF	TGTGCCAGCAGCCGACAAACTAGGTATGGCTACACCTTC